Listed here are 19 T cell receptor beta chains from one sample, sequenced in a study of CXCR3-negative and CXCR3-positive naive CD8 T cells. In preparing the TRB cDNA libraries, 5' RACE with UMI labels was used. TCRdb processed the 5' RACE reads again and assigns one entry to each CDR3 protein, with no DNA. This sample contains approximately 60,000 distinct CDR3 sequences. Material: memory CD8+ T cells from blood. The receptors come from a human donor in good health. Some clones in this sample may be carry-over from other donors' samples.

The chain carries TRBV29-1 and TRBJ2-3; TCRdb designates TRBD2, a call that cannot be tested without DNA. Per the germline V gene, CDR1 is SQVTM and CDR2 is ANQGSEA. The CDR3 is 18 amino acids. CDR3 in amino acids: CSVELWASGRPDTDTQYF.

This chain uses TRBV10-2 with TRBJ1-4. CDR3 length equals 11 residues. The germline gives CDR1 WSHSY, CDR2 SAAADI. The CDR3 is CASSEDEKLFF.

The chain couples TRBV2 to TRBJ1-1; TCRdb names TRBD1, which stays unverified in the absence of DNA. The CDR3 is made up of 15 amino acids. In germline, CDR1 is SNHLY, CDR2 FYNNEI. The CDR3: CASSTDGTPGSEAFF.

The genes are TRBV7-3 and TRBJ1-6; the TRBD1 assignment by TCRdb is unverifiable without DNA. The germline V gene has CDR1 SGHTA and CDR2 FQGTGA. The CDR3 loop spans 14 amino acids. CDR3 loop: CASSSTGSDSPLHF.

V is TRBV28 and J is TRBJ1-2. Germline CDR1 and CDR2: MDHEN and SYDVKM. CDR3 size: 15 residues. CDR3 in amino acids: CASSLILGANYGYTF.

The rearrangement links TRBV4-1 to TRBJ1-1. Germline lookup yields CDR1 MGHRA and CDR2 YSYEKL. CDR3 length equals 13 residues. This CDR3 reads CASSHPNISGAFF.

This chain connects TRBV6-6 to TRBJ2-7; the D call from TCRdb, TRBD1, cannot be confirmed without DNA. CDR3 length equals 14 residues. Germline CDR1 is MNHNY and CDR2 is SVGAGI (reference sequence). The CDR3: CASSYGGRGDEQYF.

The CDR3: CASRDTNTGELFF. V gene TRBV5-1 combines with J gene TRBJ2-2; TCRdb returns TRBD1, unconfirmable since there is no DNA. Germline CDR1 SGHRS, CDR2 YFSETQ. The CDR3 is 13 amino acids.

The V call is TRBV7-6, the J call TRBJ2-7; TCRdb indicates TRBD1, and absent DNA this call remains unverified. CDR3 length: 16 amino acids. Germline loops: CDR1 SGHVS, CDR2 FNYEAQ. The CDR3 region is CASSHGQDGVSYEQYF.

The chain uses TRBV29-1 and TRBJ2-7; TCRdb outputs TRBD2, but without DNA this stays unchecked. The CDR3 is 15 amino acids. Germline V gene sequence: CDR1 SQVTM, CDR2 ANQGSEA. The CDR3 loop reads CSVLQLAANSYEQYF.

V gene TRBV5-6 combines with J gene TRBJ2-7; TCRdb gives TRBD1 as the D gene, but with no DNA this cannot be confirmed. CDR1 is SGHDT and CDR2 is YYEEEE in the germline V gene. CDR3 size: 15 residues. The CDR3 region is CASSGTGGLSYEQYF.

This chain uses TRBV7-9 with TRBJ2-7. Germline V gene sequence: CDR1 SEHNR, CDR2 FQNEAQ (reference sequence). This CDR3 has 13 amino acids. CDR3 in amino acids: CASSPAIYGEQHF.

V is TRBV2 and J is TRBJ1-1; the D call of TRBD1 rests on TCRdb alone, since no DNA is present to check it. CDR1 and CDR2 (germline): SNHLY, FYNNEI. This CDR3 is built from 15 residues. CDR3 loop: CASPKRARANTEAFF.

This chain links TRBV29-1 with TRBJ1-2. The CDR3 spans 14 residues. CDR1 and CDR2 (germline): SQVTM, ANQGSEA. The CDR3 loop reads CSAPIDDTVYGYTF.

This chain joins TRBV23-1 and TRBJ2-7; TCRdb indicates TRBD1, and absent DNA this call remains unverified. Being an ORF, TRBV23-1 has a function that is uncertain. This CDR3 contains 16 residues. CDR3 sequence: CASNQGAQGAAYEQYF.

V usage is TRBV7-9 and J usage is TRBJ2-7; TCRdb designates TRBD1, a call that cannot be tested without DNA. This CDR3 has 13 residues. Germline V CDR1 and CDR2: SEHNR, FQNEAQ (reference sequence). The CDR3 sequence is CASRPTGGYEQYF.

The chain combines TRBV12-3 or TRBV12-4 with TRBJ2-5; no DNA is available, so the TRBD2 call from TCRdb remains unchecked. The CDR3 is made up of 18 amino acids. The CDR3 protein is CASSSNLLGTSGQETQYF.

The chain uses TRBV20-1 and TRBJ2-1; no DNA is available, so the TRBD2 call from TCRdb remains unchecked. The CDR3 totals 18 residues. Germline V lookup: CDR1 DFQATT, CDR2 SNEGSKA (reference sequence). CDR3 sequence: CSALTPGLAGGPYNEQFF.

J is TRBJ2-7 and V is TRBV19. This CDR3 comprises 13 residues. Germline CDR1 LNHDA, CDR2 SQIVND (reference sequence). CDR3 sequence: CASNGPQPYEQYF.